The present TCR beta chain was sequenced within a study of blood T cell repertoires in COVID-19. Study context: Sites in the United States, Italy and Spain provided acute and convalescent COVID-19 samples. Sources were T cells, B-cell-depleted T cells, or PBMCs; the material itself was cDNA or gDNA.

The ends were cut back, 2 bases at V and 8 bases at J, with 4 bases in the middle. Per germline, CDR1 SEHNR and CDR2 FQNEAQ (reference sequence). There are 12 residues in the CDR3. As originally analysed: Quantification of nucleated cells was approximated via reference gene primer amplification. Profiled with immunoSEQ multiplex PCR; TCRdb holds only in-frame clones, not every one. The V and J calls and clone size were taken over from that table, and D and trimming were inferred from the DNA. The profile covers around 480,000 clones, with approximately 90% appearing a single time and roughly 0.72% taken by the ten largest. Participants were aged roughly 18 to 95 years, lived in 20 to 30 US areas, and enrolled virtually.

The rearrangement uses TRBV7-9 and TRBJ1-6; D call uncertain. This clonotype was sampled from a young woman who had recovered from COVID-19. Sequenced input: PBMCs or T cells enriched from blood (not recorded which). Written as DNA, the CDR3 is TGTGCCAGCAGCTTATCAGATTCACCCCTCCACTTT. It specifies CASSLSDSPLHF.